This entry features one TCR beta chain sequence. Its specificity is unknown. The data belong to a study of vaccination and CD4 T cells after COVID-19. Looking at the study overall: Taking of post-vaccine samples occurred a median approximately 70 days after dose two (range 14 to 241).

Germline loops: CDR1 SEHNR, CDR2 FQNEAQ (reference sequence). There are 18 residues in the CDR3. The ends lost 2 bases at V and 1 base at J; junction bases unmatched: 12. An Oncomine TCR Beta short-read assay was used to sequence the DNA from cultured CD4+ T cells. TCRdb reprocessed the PCR reads via MiXCR and lists one record per CDR3 protein. The sample lists roughly 13,000 distinct CDR3 sequences, around 40% occurring once. Indicated treatment: approximately 9-day PBMC culture with coronavirus spike peptide pools or control peptides (ViraFEST assay). This sequence joins TRBV7-9 and TRBJ2-7; 9 nucleotides match TRBD2. The sample here was CD4+ T cells from blood, cultured in vitro, taken before SARS-CoV-2 vaccination. The clonotype comes from a human donor who had recovered from COVID-19. In nucleotides, the CDR3 is TGTGCCAGCAGCTTATCCGGGACTAGCCTCTTTCTTTCCTACGAGCAGTACTTC. Translation: CASSLSGTSLFLSYEQYF.